The 8 T cell receptor beta chains below all came from one sample that was sequenced in a study of blood T cell repertoires in COVID-19. Libraries were prepared by immunoSEQ multiplex PCR; TCRdb keeps only in-frame clonotypes and omits some of them. The table shows fewer than 110,000 clones, with about nine tenths occurring only once. Input material: peripheral blood. The source of these receptors is a woman of 80 years or more in a cohort sampled during active COVID-19.

This clone showed up just once. The rearrangement uses TRBV4-2 and TRBJ2-1, with D maybe TRBD2 (5 bases). The V gene's germline CDR1 is LGHNA and CDR2 YNFKEQ. With 1 base removed from V and 4 bases from J, the gap between germline ends came to 11 bases. The CDR3 extends over 15 amino acids. The CDR3 loop reads CASSQGTSQYNEQFF. CDR3 sequence (DNA): TGTGCCAGCAGCCAAGGGACTTCCCAATACAATGAGCAGTTCTTC.

This clone has only a few counts. The rearrangement links TRBV19 to TRBJ2-5; D possibly corresponds to TRBD2 (6 bases). The CDR3 has 15 residues. Germline V gene sequence: CDR1 LNHDA, CDR2 SQIVND (reference sequence). Trimming took 3 bases from V and 2 from J, leaving 13 bases between them. The DNA of the CDR3 is TGTGCCAGTAGTATGGGTGGGACTTCTCAAGAGACCCAGTACTTC. Its translation: CASSMGGTSQETQYF. The whole variable domain, filled in from reference TRBV19 and TRBJ2-5, reads DGGITQSPKYLFRKEGQNVTLSCEQNLNHDAMYWYRQDPGQGLRLIYYSQIVNDFQKGDIAEGYSVSREKKESFPLTVTSAQKNPTAFYLCASSMGGTSQETQYFGPGTRLLVL.

The chain uses TRBV27 and TRBJ2-7, with a possible D match to TRBD2 (6 bases). Trimming took 6 bases from V and 0 from J, leaving 15 bases between them. The CDR3 spans 15 residues. Germline CDR1 MNHEY, CDR2 SMNVEV (reference sequence). CDR3 protein: CASRRSGWSSYEQYF. In DNA form, the CDR3 reads TGTGCCAGCAGGCGTAGCGGCTGGAGCTCCTACGAGCAGTACTTC.

In this sample, this clone turned up once. The V and J genes are TRBV4-2 and TRBJ2-5, with TRBD2 as a possible D gene (5 bases). This CDR3 region has 14 residues. Per the germline V gene, CDR1 is LGHNA and CDR2 is YNFKEQ. The ends were cut back, 6 bases at V and 7 bases at J, with 18 bases in the middle. CDR3 sequence: CASRPNEGGGTQYF. CDR3 nucleotides: TGTGCCAGCAGACCAAACGAGGGCGGAGGGACCCAGTACTTC.

The V call is TRBV12-3 or TRBV12-4, the J call TRBJ2-1, with TRBD1 matching over 7 bases. This CDR3 is built from 11 residues. The V and J ends lost 5 bases and 9 bases, in that order; junction bases with no gene match: 1. The CDR3 DNA reads as TGTGCCAGCAGTCGGACAGGTGAGCAGTTCTTC. Residues: CASSRTGEQFF.

The chain joins TRBV24-1 to TRBJ2-1; 10 bases agree with TRBD2. V trimming: 4 bases; J trimming: 6 bases; junction bases outside the gene matches: 8. The CDR3 totals 16 residues. CDR1 and CDR2 (germline): KGHDR, SFDVKD. DNA for the CDR3: TGTGCCACCAGTGACCCGAGCGGGGGGGCCTTCAATGAGCAGTTCTTC. The encoded protein is CATSDPSGGAFNEQFF.

This chain links TRBV29-1 with TRBJ2-1, with 10 positions matching TRBD2. The CDR3 is made up of 16 amino acids. The trim removed 5 bases at V and 4 bases at J, leaving 11 bases unmatched. Per the germline V gene, CDR1 is SQVTM and CDR2 is ANQGSEA. The CDR3 sequence: CSVLKRGGIVYNEQFF. The CDR3 DNA reads TGCAGCGTTCTTAAGCGGGGGGGAATAGTGTACAATGAGCAGTTCTTC.

J is TRBJ2-7 and V is TRBV10-3; TRBD1 is a possible D gene (5 bases). The CDR3 runs 12 residues. V was trimmed by 7 bases and J by 1 base, leaving 8 bases between them. The germline CDR1 and CDR2 sequences are ENHRY and SYGVKD. The CDR3 region has the DNA TGTGCCATCACGACAGCTTCCTACGAGCAGTACTTC. Its protein is CAITTASYEQYF.